The source of this TCR beta chain is a study of CD8 T cells in ankylosing spondylitis. General observations from the study: In ankylosing spondylitis blood, a motif of several highly homologous TCR beta variants appeared characteristic. Earlier reports found some motif variants in synovial fluid and blood in reactive arthritis. Relatively scarce in peripheral blood, disease-linked clones were CD8+.

There are many counts of this clonotype. Its specificity is not known. Between the trimmed V and J ends, which lost 3 bases and 5 bases, there was a span of 12 bases. This CDR3 has 14 residues. Germline lookup yields CDR1 MDHEN and CDR2 SYDVKM. Making the TCR beta libraries involved quantitative 5'-RACE with molecular barcodes. TCRdb analysed the 5' RACE reads with MiXCR anew, one entry per CDR3 protein. The sample holds some 250,000 distinct CDR3 sequences; around 10% are singletons and the top ten take about 6.8%. Sequencing was done on a sample of blood, either unsorted or a sorted T cell fraction (not recorded which). The rearrangement joins TRBV28 to TRBJ2-3, with unresolved D. This receptor was obtained from a male donor with ankylosing spondylitis or in good health (not recorded which). CDR3 residues: CASSFGPDRDTQYF. CDR3 coding DNA: TGTGCCAGCAGTTTTGGGCCAGATCGAGATACGCAGTATTTT.